This T cell receptor beta chain was captured in a study of breast tumors, draining lymph nodes, adjacent tissues. Notes on the study in general: Luminal-like breast cancer showed significantly greater tumor-nontumor repertoire similarity than basal-like breast cancer did. The data were judged consistent with most tumor T cells coming from lymph node and expanding in tumor. Tumors had less TCR diversity than lymph nodes, more than nontumor tissue.

Concerning this clonotype: The antigen is not known.

From the multiplex PCR reads, TCRdb called clonotypes with MiXCR, one entry per CDR3 protein. Here the sample spans approximately 130,000 distinct CDR3 sequences, roughly 20% being singletons. Germline V gene lookup returns CDR1 MGHRA and CDR2 YSYEKL. This CDR3 region has 15 residues. V lost 4 bases to trimming and J lost 4 bases, with 14 bases between them. Axillary draining lymph nodes of breast cancer patients supplied the node samples. Sequencing input: axillary lymph node tissue. This receptor was taken from a female donor with breast cancer. Some clones in this sample may be carry-over from other donors' samples. The genes are TRBV4-1 and TRBJ1-5; tentative D call: TRBD1 (5 bases). DNA for the CDR3: TGCGCCAGCAGCCGTACCTTGGCAGGGAATCAGCCCCAGCATTTT. Translated, it gives CASSRTLAGNQPQHF.